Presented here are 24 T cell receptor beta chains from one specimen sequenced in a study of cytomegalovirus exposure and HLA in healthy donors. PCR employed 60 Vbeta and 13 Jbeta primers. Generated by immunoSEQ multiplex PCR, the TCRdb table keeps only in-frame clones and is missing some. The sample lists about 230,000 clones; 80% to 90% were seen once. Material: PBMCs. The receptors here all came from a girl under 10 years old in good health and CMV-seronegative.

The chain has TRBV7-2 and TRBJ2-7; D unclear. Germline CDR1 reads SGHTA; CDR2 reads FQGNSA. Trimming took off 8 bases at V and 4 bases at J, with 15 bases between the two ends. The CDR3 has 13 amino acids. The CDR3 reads CASRPRSAYEQYF. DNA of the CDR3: TGTGCCAGCCGCCCGCGGTCCGCGTACGAGCAGTACTTC.

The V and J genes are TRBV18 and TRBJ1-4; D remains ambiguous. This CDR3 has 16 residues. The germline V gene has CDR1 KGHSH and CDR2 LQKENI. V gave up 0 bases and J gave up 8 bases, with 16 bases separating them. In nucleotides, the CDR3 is TGTGCCAGCTCACCACCCGGGAAGCTCGTCGGCGAAAAACTGTTTTTT. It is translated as CASSPPGKLVGEKLFF.

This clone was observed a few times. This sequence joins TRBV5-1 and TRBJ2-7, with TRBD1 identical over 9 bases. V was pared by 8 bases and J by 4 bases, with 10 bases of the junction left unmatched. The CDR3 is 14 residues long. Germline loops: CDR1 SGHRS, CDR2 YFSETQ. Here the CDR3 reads CASQPRDREYEQYF. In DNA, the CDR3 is TGCGCCAGTCAACCCCGGGACAGGGAGTACGAGCAGTACTTC. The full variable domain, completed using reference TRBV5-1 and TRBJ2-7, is KAGVTQTPRYLIKTRGQQVTLSCSPISGHRSVSWYQQTPGQGLQFLFEYFSETQRNKGNFPGRFSGRQFSNSRSEMNVSTLELGDSALYLCASQPRDREYEQYFGPGTRLTVT.

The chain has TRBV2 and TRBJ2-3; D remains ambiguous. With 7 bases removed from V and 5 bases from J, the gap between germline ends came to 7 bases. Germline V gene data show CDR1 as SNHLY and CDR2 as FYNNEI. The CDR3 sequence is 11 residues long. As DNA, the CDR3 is TGTGCCAGCACCCCTGTAGATACGCAGTATTTT. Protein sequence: CASTPVDTQYF.

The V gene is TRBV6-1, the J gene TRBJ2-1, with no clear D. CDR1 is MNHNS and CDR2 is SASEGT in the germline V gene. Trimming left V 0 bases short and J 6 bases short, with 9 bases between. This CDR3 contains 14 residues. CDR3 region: CASSEARRVNEQFF. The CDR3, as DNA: TGTGCCAGCAGTGAAGCACGTAGAGTCAATGAGCAGTTCTTC.

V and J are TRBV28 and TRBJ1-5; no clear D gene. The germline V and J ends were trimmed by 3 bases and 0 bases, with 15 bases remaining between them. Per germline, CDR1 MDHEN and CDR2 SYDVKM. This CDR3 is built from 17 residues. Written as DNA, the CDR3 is TGTGCCAGCAGTTTCGGGTCAGCCATTCTTAGCAATCAGCCCCAGCATTTT. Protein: CASSFGSAILSNQPQHF. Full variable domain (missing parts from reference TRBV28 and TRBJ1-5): DVKVTQSSRYLVKRTGEKVFLECVQDMDHENMFWYRQDPGLGLRLIYFSYDVKMKEKGDIPEGYSVSREKKERFSLILESASTNQTSMYLCASSFGSAILSNQPQHFGDGTRLSIL.

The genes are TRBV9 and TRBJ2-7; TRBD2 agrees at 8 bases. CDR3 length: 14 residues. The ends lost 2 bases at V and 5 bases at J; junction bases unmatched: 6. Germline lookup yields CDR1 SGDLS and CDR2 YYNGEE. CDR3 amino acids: CASSVTGGKNEQYF. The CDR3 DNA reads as TGTGCCAGCAGCGTCACGGGGGGGAAAAACGAGCAGTACTTC.

This chain's CDR3 is CASSLRDEKLFF. In DNA form, the CDR3 reads TGTGCCAGCAGCCTACGGGATGAAAAACTGTTTTTT. The rearrangement uses TRBV7-9 and TRBJ1-4, with no clear D. CDR1 is SEHNR, CDR2 FQNEAQ, per germline (reference sequence). V was shortened by 5 bases and J by 6 bases, with 7 bases between the two germline ends. The CDR3 covers 12 residues.

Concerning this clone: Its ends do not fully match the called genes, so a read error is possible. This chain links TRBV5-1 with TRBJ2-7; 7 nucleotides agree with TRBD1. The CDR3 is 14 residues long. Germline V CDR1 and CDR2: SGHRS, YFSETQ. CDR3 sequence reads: CAGSRQGVDYEQYF. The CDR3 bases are TGCGCCGGCAGCAGGCAGGGGGTTGACTACGAGCAGTACTTC.

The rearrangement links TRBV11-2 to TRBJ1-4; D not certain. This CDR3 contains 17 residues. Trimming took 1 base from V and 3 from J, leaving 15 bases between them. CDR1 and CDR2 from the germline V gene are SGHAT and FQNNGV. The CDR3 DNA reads TGTGCCAGCAGCTTAGCACCGGCGGGGTGGGCTAATGAAAAACTGTTTTTT. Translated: CASSLAPAGWANEKLFF.

The DNA of the CDR3 is TGTGCCAGCAGCTTACAGGGTGGTAGCTCCTACAATGAGCAGTTCTTC. It specifies CASSLQGGSSYNEQFF. This chain joins TRBV7-3 and TRBJ2-1; D is perhaps TRBD1 (5 bases). Germline CDR1 SGHTA, CDR2 FQGTGA. The V and J ends lost 2 bases and 0 bases respectively, with 11 bases between them. The CDR3 contains 16 residues.

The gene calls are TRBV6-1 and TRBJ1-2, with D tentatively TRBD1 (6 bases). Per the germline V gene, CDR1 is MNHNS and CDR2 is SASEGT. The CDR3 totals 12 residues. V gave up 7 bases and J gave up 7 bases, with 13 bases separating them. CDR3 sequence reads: CASILRGFGYTF. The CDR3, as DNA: TGTGCCAGCATCCTCAGGGGTTTTGGCTACACCTTC.

The chain's CDR3 is CASSQGLGGTEAFF. CDR3 nucleotides: TGTGCCAGCAGCCAGGGACTCGGTGGGACTGAAGCTTTCTTT. This chain links TRBV7-6 with TRBJ1-1; a possible D gene is TRBD1 (5 bases). This CDR3 comprises 14 residues. V was pared by 5 bases and J by 5 bases, with 15 bases between. Germline CDR1 SGHVS, CDR2 FNYEAQ.

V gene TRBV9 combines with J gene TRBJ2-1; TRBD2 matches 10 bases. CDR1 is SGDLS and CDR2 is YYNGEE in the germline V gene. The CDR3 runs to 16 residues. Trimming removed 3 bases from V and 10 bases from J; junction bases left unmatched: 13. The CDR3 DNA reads TGTGCCAGCAGCGCTCCTAGCGGGGGCTCGACAAGGGAGCAGTTCTTC. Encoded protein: CASSAPSGGSTREQFF.

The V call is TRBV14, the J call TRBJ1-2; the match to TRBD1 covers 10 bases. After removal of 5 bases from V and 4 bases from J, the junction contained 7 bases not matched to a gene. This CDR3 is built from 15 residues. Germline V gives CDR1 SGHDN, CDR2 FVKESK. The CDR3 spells CASSSRQGARYGYTF. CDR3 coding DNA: TGTGCCAGCAGCTCCCGACAGGGGGCTCGCTATGGCTACACCTTC.

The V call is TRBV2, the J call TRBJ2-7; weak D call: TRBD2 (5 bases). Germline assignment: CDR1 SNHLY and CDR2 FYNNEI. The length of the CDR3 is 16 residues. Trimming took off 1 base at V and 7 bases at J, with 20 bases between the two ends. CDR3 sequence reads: CASSEDGTDYLREQYF. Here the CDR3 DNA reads TGTGCCAGCAGTGAAGATGGTACTGACTACCTTAGGGAGCAGTACTTC.

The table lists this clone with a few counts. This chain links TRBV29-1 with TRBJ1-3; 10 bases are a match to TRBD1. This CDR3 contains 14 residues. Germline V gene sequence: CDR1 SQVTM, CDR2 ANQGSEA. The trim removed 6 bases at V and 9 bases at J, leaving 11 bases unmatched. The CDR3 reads CSVGTGDGLSTIYF. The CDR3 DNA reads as TGCAGCGTGGGGACAGGGGACGGATTAAGCACCATATATTTT.

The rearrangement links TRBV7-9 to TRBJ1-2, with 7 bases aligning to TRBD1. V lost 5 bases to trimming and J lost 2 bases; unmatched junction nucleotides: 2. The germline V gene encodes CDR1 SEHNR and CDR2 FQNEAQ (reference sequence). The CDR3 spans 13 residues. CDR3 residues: CASSPTGNYGYTF. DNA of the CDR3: TGTGCCAGCAGCCCGACAGGGAACTATGGCTACACCTTC.

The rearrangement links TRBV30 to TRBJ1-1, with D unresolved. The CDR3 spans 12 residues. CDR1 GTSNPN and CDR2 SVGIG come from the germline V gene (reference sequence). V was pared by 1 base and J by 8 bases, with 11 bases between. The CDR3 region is CAWSARVQEAFF. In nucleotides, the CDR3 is TGTGCCTGGAGTGCACGGGTCCAGGAAGCTTTCTTT. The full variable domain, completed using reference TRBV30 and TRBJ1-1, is SQTIHQWPATLVQPVGSPLSLECTVEGTSNPNLYWYRQAAGRGLQLLFYSVGIGQISSEVPQNLSASRPQDRQFILSSKKLLLSDSGFYLCAWSARVQEAFFGQGTRLTVV.

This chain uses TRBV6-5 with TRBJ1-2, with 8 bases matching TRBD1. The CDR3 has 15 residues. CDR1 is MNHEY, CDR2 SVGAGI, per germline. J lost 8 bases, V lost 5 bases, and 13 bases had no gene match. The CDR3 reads CASSRDRGEYAGYTF. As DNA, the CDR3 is TGTGCCAGCAGTCGTGACAGGGGCGAGTATGCCGGCTACACCTTC.

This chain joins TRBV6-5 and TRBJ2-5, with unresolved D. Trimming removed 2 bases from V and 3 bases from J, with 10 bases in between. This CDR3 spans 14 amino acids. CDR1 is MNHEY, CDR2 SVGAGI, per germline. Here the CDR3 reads CASSYGGLKETQYF. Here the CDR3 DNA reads TGTGCCAGCAGTTACGGCGGATTGAAAGAGACCCAGTACTTC.

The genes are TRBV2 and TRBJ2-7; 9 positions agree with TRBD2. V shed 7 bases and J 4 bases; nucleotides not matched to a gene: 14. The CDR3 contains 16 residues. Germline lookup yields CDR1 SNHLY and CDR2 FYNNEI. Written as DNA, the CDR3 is TGTGCCAGCATGAAGTCGGAGGCGGGGGGGCAATACGAGCAGTACTTC. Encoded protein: CASMKSEAGGQYEQYF. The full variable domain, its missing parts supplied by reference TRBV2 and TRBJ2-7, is EPEVTQTPSHQVTQMGQEVILRCVPISNHLYFYWYRQILGQKVEFLVSFYNNEISEKSEIFDDQFSVERPDGSNFTLKIRSTKLEDSAMYFCASMKSEAGGQYEQYFGPGTRLTVT.

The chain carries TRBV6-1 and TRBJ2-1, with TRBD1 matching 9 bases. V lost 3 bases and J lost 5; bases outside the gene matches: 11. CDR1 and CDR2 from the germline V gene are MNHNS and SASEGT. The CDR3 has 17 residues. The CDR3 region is CASSDFLGQGFNNEQFF. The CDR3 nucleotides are TGTGCCAGCAGTGATTTTTTGGGACAGGGCTTCAACAATGAGCAGTTCTTC.

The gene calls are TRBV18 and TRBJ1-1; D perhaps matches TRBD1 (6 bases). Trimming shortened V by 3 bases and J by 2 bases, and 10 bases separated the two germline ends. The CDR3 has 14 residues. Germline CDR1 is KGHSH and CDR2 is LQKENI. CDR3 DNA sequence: TGTGCCAGCTCACCGGGACAAAAAAACACTGAAGCTTTCTTT. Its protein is CASSPGQKNTEAFF.